This T cell receptor (beta chain) was identified in a study of blood T cell dynamics during melanoma immunotherapy (dated by TCRdb to the early 2020s). Regarding the research as a whole: All patients had metastatic melanoma and were given first-line pembrolizumab or nivolumab plus ipilimumab as standard of care in the United Kingdom. The training cohort was made up of consecutive patients, while a further independent group of patients from the same centre was pooled to form an external validation set. Peripheral T cell receptor repertoires of metastatic melanoma patients were profiled before and after one cycle of checkpoint inhibitor therapy to find early correlates of response. The full study reports these points: The relatively small sample size was recognized as a factor that could limit how well the results generalize. A bifurcated reorganization of the PBMC repertoire at W3, with increased clonality or increased diversity, was observed in patients who later achieved disease control, unlike in progressors. The study could not determine whether the T cell clones driving repertoire changes were melanoma-specific or reflected general immune activation.

Details on this clone: The antigen this receptor binds is unknown. No qualities accompany the bases; no much larger clone lies one base away.

The time point label for this specimen denotes: pre-treatment baseline. Blood samples were taken before treatment (T0) and at week 3 (W3), following the first cycle of checkpoint blockade. Except for two patients with rapid clinical progression, response was assessed 12 weeks after the first infusion by RECIST 1.1; disease control meant complete response, partial response or stable disease. Patients with prior systemic cancer treatment, concomitant immunosuppressant therapy or synchronous other active malignancies were excluded. Bulk PBMC and plasma cell-free DNA were both sequenced for TCR beta so that circulating cells and T cell turnover could be tracked. Lymphoprep and SepMate tubes were used to isolate PBMC from blood, and red cell lysis was then performed. QIAamp DNA Blood Mini kits were used to extract DNA from PBMC and from sorted T cell subsets. For every bulk PBMC sample, a fixed 350 ng of DNA was loaded. The immunoSEQ TCRb Assay kit was used according to manufacturer instructions to amplify TCR beta CDR3 sequences from genomic DNA. The KAPA Library Quantification Kit for Illumina platforms was used to quantify pooled libraries by qPCR. Pooled libraries were clustered at about 0.6-1.2 pM and sequenced on an Illumina NextSeq 500. The paper's data handling went like this. TCR data were analyzed using immunoSEQ ANALYZER and the R LymphoSeq package. A rearrangement efficiency score was calculated as productive divided by the sum of productive and non-productive CDR3 sequences. Clonality was measured with the Gini coefficient and diversity with the Renyi index at alpha=1, compared pairwise between timepoints within each patient. Clonal relatedness used an edit distance of 3, and repertoire similarity used the Bhattacharyya coefficient, both computed in LymphoSeq. Linear discriminant analysis on week-3 changes in clonality and diversity was built with the R MASS and caret packages to classify response. TCRdb provides this immuneACCESS table in a form limited to in-frame rearrangements. Some clones are lacking; in checked studies, under half of them reflect an unresolved V gene, and why the rest are absent is not known. That table furnishes V, J and clone size, whereas the DNA furnished D and trimming. In this sample the table shows approximately 13,000 clones, approximately 89% of which occur a single time. 3% to 4% of the sample belongs to the ten largest clones.

The starting material was blood, obtained from a patient treated with checkpoint blockade. This sequence originates from a human donor with melanoma.

The CDR3 region has the sequence CASSQAQLTDTQYF. Read as DNA, the sequence is TGCGCCAGCAGCCAAGCACAGTTAACAGATACGCAGTATTTT. The rearrangement combines TRBV4-3 with TRBJ2-3, with an unclear D gene assignment. Based on the germline V gene, the CDR1 and CDR2 sequences are LGHNA and YSLEER. The CDR3 starts with the cysteine, ends with the phenylalanine, and has 14 residues. Of the read, only the CDR3 DNA is kept; its 42 bases are in frame from base 1. V sheds 1 base and J sheds 3 bases, leaving 8 bases between their ends.